Detailed here is one T cell receptor beta chain. Germline-derived CDR1 and CDR2 are LNHDA and SQIVND (reference sequence). V was clipped by 2 bases and J by 5 bases; unmatched bases: 5. The CDR3 has 15 amino acids. The entry originates in a study of T cell responses to AZD1222 COVID-19 vaccine. The data were produced by immunoSEQ multiplex PCR, yet TCRdb's version contains in-frame clones alone and is incomplete. Among 100,000 to 120,000 clones, around 89% were seen once, and the ten largest hold roughly 9.2%. The gene calls are TRBV19 and TRBJ1-5; TRBD1 agrees at 8 bases. The sequence came from an adult in good health. Here the sequenced sample was peripheral blood, taken on day 0 of AZD1222 vaccination. The CDR3 bases are TGTGCCAGTAGTATACAGGGGGCGCCGGATCAGCCCCAGCATTTT. Amino acids: CASSIQGAPDQPQHF.